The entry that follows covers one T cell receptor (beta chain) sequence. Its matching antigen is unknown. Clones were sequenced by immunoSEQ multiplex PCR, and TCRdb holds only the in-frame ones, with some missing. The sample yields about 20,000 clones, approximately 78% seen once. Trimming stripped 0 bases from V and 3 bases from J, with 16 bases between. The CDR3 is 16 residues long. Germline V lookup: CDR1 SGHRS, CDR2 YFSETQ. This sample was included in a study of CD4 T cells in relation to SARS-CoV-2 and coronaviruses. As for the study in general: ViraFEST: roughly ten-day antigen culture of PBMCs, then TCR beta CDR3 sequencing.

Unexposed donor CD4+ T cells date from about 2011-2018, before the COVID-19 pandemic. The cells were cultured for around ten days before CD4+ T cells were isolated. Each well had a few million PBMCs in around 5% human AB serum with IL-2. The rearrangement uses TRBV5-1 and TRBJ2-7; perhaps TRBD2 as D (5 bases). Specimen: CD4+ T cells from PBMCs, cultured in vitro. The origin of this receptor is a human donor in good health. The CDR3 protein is CASSLGTPAGHYEQYF. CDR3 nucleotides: TGCGCCAGCAGCTTGGGGACTCCAGCCGGCCACTACGAGCAGTACTTC.